The table lists the clone carrying this T cell receptor (beta chain) with a few counts. CDR3 length: 12 amino acids. CDR1 and CDR2 from the germline V gene are SGHTA and FQGNSA. Trimming removed 10 bases at V and 0 bases at J, with 6 bases between. Specified treatment: oral pan-JAK inhibitor, 5-10 mg twice daily. T lymphocytes (CD4+ and CD8+) were sorted from PBMCs. These data are taken from a study of CD8+ T cells in alopecia areata. Following extraction, RNA underwent reverse transcription to cDNA, which served as the sequencing template. TCRdb's table, derived via immunoSEQ multiplex PCR, lists solely in-frame clones and lacks some. The data show about 180,000 clones, 50% to 75% seen once.

This specimen was CD4+ T cells sorted from blood, taken at roughly week 58, from a patient treated with tofacitinib. V is TRBV7-2 and J is TRBJ1-4; maybe TRBD1 (5 bases). This clonotype originated in a human donor with alopecia areata. The chain's CDR3 is CAMGATNEKLFF. The CDR3, as DNA: TGTGCCATGGGGGCAACTAATGAAAAACTGTTTTTT.